This record covers a single TCR beta chain. Its antigen is not identified. 60 Vbeta and 13 Jbeta primers were used in PCR. The protocol was immunoSEQ multiplex PCR, while the TCRdb copy is restricted to in-frame clones and leaves out a portion. This table holds 90,000 to 100,000 clones, under 80% found once. This record comes from a study of cytomegalovirus exposure and HLA in healthy donors. Study at large: Sequencing of roughly 180 million T cells in an earlier analysis found more than 100 million unique TCR beta sequences. An early release of data contained some 80 million unique TCRs, which came from HLA-typed donors. Findings and limits, study-wide: Published work reported that the classifier diagnosed cytomegalovirus status with high specificity and sensitivity.

The CDR3 spans 14 residues. V lost 2 bases to trimming and J lost 1 base, with 8 bases between them. CDR1 and CDR2 (germline): KGHSH, LQKENI. This sequence joins TRBV18 and TRBJ2-5; unclear D gene. The sample comprised PBMCs. The receptor was derived from a male donor in good health and CMV-seronegative. CDR3 in DNA: TGTGCCAGCTCACCAATCCGACTCCAAGAGACCCAGTACTTC. Amino acids: CASSPIRLQETQYF.